This paragraph reports one T cell receptor (beta chain). What it binds is not known. V was trimmed by 0 bases and J by 1 base, leaving 10 bases between them. The CDR3 is 16 amino acids. The V gene's germline CDR1 is LNHNV and CDR2 YYDKDF (reference sequence). This sample stems from a study of cytomegalovirus exposure and HLA in healthy donors. General observations from the study: Altogether, more than 150 TCR beta chains were recorded as cytomegalovirus-associated. According to reports, the classifier identified cytomegalovirus status with high specificity and sensitivity. Many donors shared some public TCRs, even though most TCR sequences were rare.

Produced via immunoSEQ multiplex PCR; TCRdb's table is partial and in-frame only. Here the sample spans about 92,000 clones, approximately 93% being singletons. Sample: PBMCs. The V and J genes are TRBV15 and TRBJ2-4; possible D gene TRBD1, 5 bases. The sequence was obtained from a woman aged 25 to 39 in good health and CMV-seropositive. The CDR3 DNA reads as TGTGCCACCAGCAGAGATAGGGGCTTCGCCAAAAACATTCAGTACTTC. Translated: CATSRDRGFAKNIQYF. Full variable domain (missing parts from reference TRBV15 and TRBJ2-4): DAMVIQNPRYQVTQFGKPVTLSCSQTLNHNVMYWYQQKSSQAPKLLFHYYDKDFNNEADTPDNFQSRRPNTSFCFLDIRSPGLGDTAMYLCATSRDRGFAKNIQYFGAGTRLSVL.